This record looks at one T cell receptor (beta chain) sequence and its context. TCRdb fed the RT-PCR reads into MiXCR, producing one record per CDR3 protein. The repertoire consists of about 230,000 distinct CDR3 sequences, with about 14% occurring once and the leading ten covering 11%. The sample originates from a study of patients and donors after allogeneic stem cell transplantation. V gave up 5 bases and J gave up 3 bases; unmatched junction bases: 8. The V gene's germline CDR1 is SEHNR and CDR2 FQNEAQ (reference sequence). The CDR3 extends over 15 amino acids. This receptor was identified in a human donor who was either an allogeneic HSCT recipient or a stem cell or donor lymphocyte infusion donor (not recorded which). It is not recorded whose cells these are; they may come from a transplant donor. The sequencing sample was made of blood, either unsorted or a sorted T cell fraction (not recorded which). The V gene is TRBV7-9, the J gene TRBJ1-1, with TRBD1 identical over 8 bases. The CDR3 DNA reads as TGTGCCAGCAGCCGACAGGGGAGAGGGGACACTGAAGCTTTCTTT. Translation gives CASSRQGRGDTEAFF.